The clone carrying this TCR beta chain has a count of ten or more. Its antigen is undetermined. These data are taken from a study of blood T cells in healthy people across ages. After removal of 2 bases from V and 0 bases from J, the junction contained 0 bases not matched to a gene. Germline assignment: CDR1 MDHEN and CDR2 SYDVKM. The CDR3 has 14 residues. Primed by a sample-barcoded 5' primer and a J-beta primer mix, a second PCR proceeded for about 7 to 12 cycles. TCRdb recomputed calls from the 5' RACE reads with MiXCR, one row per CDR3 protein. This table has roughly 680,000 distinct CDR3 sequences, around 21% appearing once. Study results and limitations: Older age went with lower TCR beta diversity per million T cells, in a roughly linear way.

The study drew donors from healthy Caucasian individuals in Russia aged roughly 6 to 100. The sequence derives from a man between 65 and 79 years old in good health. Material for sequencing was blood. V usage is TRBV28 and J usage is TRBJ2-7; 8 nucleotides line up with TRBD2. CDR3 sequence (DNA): TGTGCCAGCAGTTTAGGGACTAGCTCCTACGAGCAGTACTTC. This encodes CASSLGTSSYEQYF.